This T cell receptor beta chain derives from a study of identical twins. TCRdb redid the calling of the 5' RACE reads with MiXCR, one entry per CDR3 protein. This sample has about 720,000 distinct CDR3 sequences, with around a sixth found just once. This clonotype was seen a handful of times. Trimming removed 4 bases at V and 4 bases at J, with 2 bases between. Germline V gene sequence: CDR1 MNHNS, CDR2 SASEGT. The CDR3 length is 12 residues. This sample also belongs to another study, concerning T cells expressing NK-cell markers. As reported in that work: Seven donors tested HCMV-seropositive and one tested seronegative among the eight sequenced.

Sequencing was done on a sample of PBMCs. The TCR originated in a woman aged 18-35 years in good health. The chain uses TRBV6-1 and TRBJ2-6, with D hard to call. In nucleotides, the CDR3 is TGTGCCAGCAGTGTAGGGGCCAACGTCCTGACTTTC. It is translated as CASSVGANVLTF.